This T cell receptor (beta chain) was sequenced in a study of blood T cells in healthy people across ages. Findings and limits, study-wide: Diversity estimates from one million T cells were considered underestimates.

With a J-beta primer mix and a sample-barcoded 5' primer, a second PCR ran 7 to 11 cycles. TCRdb re-called the 5' RACE reads through MiXCR, storing one row per CDR3 protein. The sample lists more than 650,000 distinct CDR3 sequences, roughly 26% occurring once. As for this clonotype: As yet, its antigen is unknown.

The CDR3 has 16 residues. Unmatched junction bases numbered 9, after V lost 0 bases and J lost 6 bases. This same sample was also taken into another study, of T cells of mothers and their children.

Source material: blood. This rearrangement joins TRBV12-3 or TRBV12-4 to TRBJ2-3, with TRBD2 matching 7 bases. The sequence derives from a boy younger than 18 in good health. CDR3 nucleotide sequence: TGTGCCAGCAGTTTAGCCCGGGACCTCGGGAGGGATACGCAGTATTTT. Translating it yields CASSLARDLGRDTQYF.